This is a list of T cell receptor beta chains from one sample in a study of T cells after yellow fever vaccination. TCRdb re-called the 5' RACE reads through MiXCR, storing one row per CDR3 protein. The data contain 500,000 to 650,000 distinct CDR3 sequences, approximately 13% of them singletons. Specimen: PBMCs, collected on the day of the yellow fever booster vaccination. These receptor sequences come from a man younger than 40 who received the YFV17D yellow fever vaccine. CDR3s include the opening cysteine and the closing phenylalanine or tryptophan. The order of the fields is V gene, clone size, D gene, J gene, CDR3 protein, CDR3 DNA. The D gene is left open where the match is weak. Clone sizes are given selectively: once, few, many, or a class where the clone is expanded.

>TRBV3-1|few|.|TRBJ2-7
CASSQGAVGSYEQYF
TGTGCCAGCAGCCAAGGGGCGGTTGGCTCCTACGAGCAGTACTTC
>TRBV20-1|.|.|TRBJ2-3
CSARAVGPDTQYF
TGCAGTGCAAGGGCGGTAGGGCCCGATACGCAGTATTTT
>TRBV11-2|.|.|TRBJ1-2
CASTMQGNYGYTF
TGTGCCAGCACCATGCAGGGGAACTATGGCTACACCTTC
>TRBV7-2|few|TRBD2|TRBJ2-4
CASSLPGGHGSIQYF
TGTGCCAGCAGCTTACCGGGAGGGCACGGTAGCATTCAGTACTTC
>TRBV7-9|many|.|TRBJ2-1
CASSPMGDYNEQFF
TGTGCCAGCAGCCCGATGGGAGACTACAATGAGCAGTTCTTC
>TRBV12-3/TRBV12-4|few|.|TRBJ2-4
CASSHAGAKNIQYF
TGTGCCAGCAGTCATGCGGGAGCCAAAAACATTCAGTACTTC
>TRBV9|many|.|TRBJ2-3
CASSALTVHTQYF
TGTGCCAGCAGCGCTCTGACCGTGCATACGCAGTATTTT
>TRBV11-3|few|TRBD1|TRBJ2-2
CASSSTGDTGELFF
TGTGCCAGCAGCTCTACAGGGGACACCGGGGAGCTGTTTTTT
>TRBV20-1|.|TRBD2|TRBJ2-1
CSPLAGSGNEQFF
TGCAGCCCCCTAGCGGGAAGTGGTAATGAGCAGTTCTTC
>TRBV4-3|.|.|TRBJ1-5
CASSQTYRDSNQPQHF
TGCGCCAGCAGCCAAACCTATAGGGATAGCAATCAGCCCCAGCATTTT
>TRBV3-1|.|.|TRBJ1-1
CASSPSRWAEAFF
TGTGCCAGCAGCCCCTCCCGGTGGGCCGAAGCTTTCTTT
>TRBV5-6|.|.|TRBJ2-2
CASSRELGGTGELFF
TGTGCCAGCAGCCGGGAACTCGGGGGCACCGGGGAGCTGTTTTTT
>TRBV6-5|.|TRBD2|TRBJ2-5
CASSYRDYKETQYF
TGTGCCAGCAGTTACCGGGACTATAAAGAGACCCAGTACTTC
>TRBV7-2|.|TRBD2|TRBJ2-3
CASSSYSSGSGTQYF
TGTGCCAGCAGCTCCTACTCTAGCGGGAGTGGTACGCAGTATTTT
>TRBV28|.|.|TRBJ2-2
CASKPGQNTGELFF
TGTGCCAGCAAGCCGGGACAGAACACCGGGGAGCTGTTTTTT
>TRBV12-3/TRBV12-4|many|.|TRBJ1-1
CASSLMGSDTEAFF
TGTGCCAGCAGTTTAATGGGGAGCGACACTGAAGCTTTCTTT
>TRBV2|few|TRBD2|TRBJ2-3
CASSGLAGPDTQYF
TGTGCCAGCAGCGGACTAGCGGGCCCAGATACGCAGTATTTT
>TRBV2|.|TRBD1|TRBJ2-7
CASSYSDRTSSYEQYF
TGTGCCAGCAGTTACTCGGACAGGACAAGCTCCTACGAGCAGTACTTC
>TRBV20-1|.|.|TRBJ1-5
CSAAEMGANQPQHF
TGCAGTGCCGCCGAGATGGGGGCGAATCAGCCCCAGCATTTT
>TRBV5-1|few|.|TRBJ2-1
CASSSGTFERAEQFF
TGCGCCAGCAGCTCCGGGACTTTCGAGCGGGCTGAGCAGTTCTTC
>TRBV5-1|.|TRBD2|TRBJ2-7
CASSLASGSGGFAYEQYF
TGCGCCAGCAGCTTGGCTAGCGGGAGCGGGGGTTTCGCCTACGAGCAGTACTTC
>TRBV20-1|few|TRBD2|TRBJ2-4
CSAIEREGSKNIQYF
TGCAGTGCTATAGAGCGGGAGGGAAGCAAAAACATTCAGTACTTC
>TRBV6-5|.|.|TRBJ1-1
CASKHRQGRAFF
TGTGCCAGCAAACACAGGCAGGGGCGAGCTTTCTTT
>TRBV6-1|few|.|TRBJ1-6
CASRAQTNNSPLHF
TGTGCCAGCAGGGCTCAGACAAATAATTCACCCCTCCACTTT
>TRBV20-1|few|TRBD2|TRBJ2-1
CSVDGRAVEQFF
TGCAGTGTTGACGGGAGGGCCGTGGAGCAGTTCTTC
>TRBV7-2|.|TRBD2|TRBJ2-3
CASSEEPGLASTTQYF
TGTGCCAGCAGCGAGGAACCGGGACTAGCTTCAACTACGCAGTATTTT
>TRBV10-3|few|TRBD2|TRBJ2-4
CAISEAGGDIQYF
TGTGCCATCAGTGAAGCGGGGGGGGACATTCAGTACTTC
>TRBV11-2|.|.|TRBJ2-7
CASTLSAVGGGYNYEQYF
TGTGCCAGCACCCTCTCCGCGGTTGGGGGTGGGTACAACTACGAGCAGTACTTC
>TRBV24-1|many|.|TRBJ2-1
CATSDFGGSSYNEQFF
TGTGCCACCAGTGATTTCGGGGGAAGCTCCTACAATGAGCAGTTCTTC
>TRBV20-1|many|TRBD1|TRBJ2-3
CSAMTGGTRVGTDTQYF
TGCAGTGCCATGACAGGGGGGACGAGGGTAGGCACAGATACGCAGTATTTT
>TRBV7-9|.|TRBD1|TRBJ2-3
CASSRTGTGFGDTQYF
TGTGCCAGCAGCCGAACCGGGACAGGGTTTGGAGATACGCAGTATTTT
>TRBV6-2/TRBV6-3|.|.|TRBJ1-5
CASSYSSGSGNQPQHF
TGTGCCAGCAGTTACTCGTCAGGGTCCGGCAATCAGCCCCAGCATTTT
>TRBV3-1|many|.|TRBJ2-1
CASSQARPVGYNEQFF
TGTGCCAGCAGCCAAGCAAGACCAGTAGGCTACAATGAGCAGTTCTTC